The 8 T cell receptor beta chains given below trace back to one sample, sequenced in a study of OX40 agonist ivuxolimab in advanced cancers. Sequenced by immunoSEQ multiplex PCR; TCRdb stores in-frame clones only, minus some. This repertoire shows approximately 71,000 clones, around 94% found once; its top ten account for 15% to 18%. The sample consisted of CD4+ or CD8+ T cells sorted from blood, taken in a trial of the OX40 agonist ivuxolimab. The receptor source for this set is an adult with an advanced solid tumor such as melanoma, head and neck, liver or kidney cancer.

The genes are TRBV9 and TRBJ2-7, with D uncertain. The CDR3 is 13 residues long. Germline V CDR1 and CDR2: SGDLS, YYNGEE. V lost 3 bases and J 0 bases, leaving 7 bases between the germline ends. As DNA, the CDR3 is TGTGCCAGCAGCGCTCCGAGCTCCTACGAGCAGTACTTC. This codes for CASSAPSSYEQYF.

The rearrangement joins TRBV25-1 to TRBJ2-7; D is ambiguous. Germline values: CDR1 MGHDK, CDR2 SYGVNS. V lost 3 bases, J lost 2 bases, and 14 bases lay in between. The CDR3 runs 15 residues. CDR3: CASSDYNYLTYEQYF. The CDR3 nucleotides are TGTGCCAGCAGTGATTATAACTACCTGACCTACGAGCAGTACTTC.

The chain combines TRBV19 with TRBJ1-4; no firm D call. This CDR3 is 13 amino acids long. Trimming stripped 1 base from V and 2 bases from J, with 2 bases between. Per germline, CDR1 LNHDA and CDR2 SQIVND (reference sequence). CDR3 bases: TGTGCCAGTAGTATAGCCACTAATGAAAAACTGTTTTTT. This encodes CASSIATNEKLFF.

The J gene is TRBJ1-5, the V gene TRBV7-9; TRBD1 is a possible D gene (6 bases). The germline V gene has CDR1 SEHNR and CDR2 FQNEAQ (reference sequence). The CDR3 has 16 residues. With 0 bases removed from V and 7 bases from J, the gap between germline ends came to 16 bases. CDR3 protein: CASSLASGGIGQPQHF. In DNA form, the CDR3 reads TGTGCCAGCAGCTTAGCTTCCGGGGGCATAGGACAGCCCCAGCATTTT.

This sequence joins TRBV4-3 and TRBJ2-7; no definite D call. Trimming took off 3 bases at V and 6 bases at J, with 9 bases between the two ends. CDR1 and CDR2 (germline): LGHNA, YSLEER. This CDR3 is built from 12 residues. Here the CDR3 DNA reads TGCGCCAGCAGCCAGGTGGGTGGCGAGCAGTACTTC. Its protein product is CASSQVGGEQYF.

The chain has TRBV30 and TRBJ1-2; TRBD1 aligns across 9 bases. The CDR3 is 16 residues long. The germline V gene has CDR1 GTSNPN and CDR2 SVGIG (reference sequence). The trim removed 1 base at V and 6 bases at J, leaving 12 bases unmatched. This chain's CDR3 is CAWSAGQGAVVDGYTF. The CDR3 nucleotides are TGTGCCTGGAGTGCGGGACAGGGTGCTGTAGTTGATGGCTACACCTTC.

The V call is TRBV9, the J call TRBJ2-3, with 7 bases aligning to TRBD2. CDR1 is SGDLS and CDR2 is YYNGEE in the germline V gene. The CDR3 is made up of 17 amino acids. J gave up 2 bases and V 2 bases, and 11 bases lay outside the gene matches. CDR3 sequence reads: CASSVPSGGGPTDTQYF. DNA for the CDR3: TGTGCCAGCAGCGTCCCGAGTGGCGGGGGACCCACAGATACGCAGTATTTT.

The CDR3, as DNA: TGTGCCAGCAGCGTCGTTAGCGGGAGGGCCGGGGGTACCTACGAGCAGTACTTC. Residues: CASSVVSGRAGGTYEQYF. This sequence joins TRBV9 and TRBJ2-7, with 11 positions matching TRBD2. The germline V gene encodes CDR1 SGDLS and CDR2 YYNGEE. The CDR3 is 18 residues long. The ends lost 2 bases at V and 2 bases at J; junction bases unmatched: 12.